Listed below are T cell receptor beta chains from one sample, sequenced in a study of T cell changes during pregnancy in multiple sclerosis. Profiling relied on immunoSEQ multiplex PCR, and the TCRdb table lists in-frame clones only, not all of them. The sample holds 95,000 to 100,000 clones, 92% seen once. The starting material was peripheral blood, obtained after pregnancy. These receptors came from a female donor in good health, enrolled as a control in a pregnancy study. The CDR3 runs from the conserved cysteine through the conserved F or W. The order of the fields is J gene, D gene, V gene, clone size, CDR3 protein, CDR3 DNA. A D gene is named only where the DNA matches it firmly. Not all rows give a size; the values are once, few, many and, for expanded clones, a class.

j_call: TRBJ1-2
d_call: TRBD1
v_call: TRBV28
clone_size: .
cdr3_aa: CASSPDRAYGYTF
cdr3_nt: TGTGCCAGCAGTCCCGACAGGGCCTATGGCTACACCTTC

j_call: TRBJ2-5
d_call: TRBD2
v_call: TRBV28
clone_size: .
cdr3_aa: CASSFFSLAGARETQYF
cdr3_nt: TGTGCCAGCAGTTTTTTTAGTCTAGCGGGGGCACGAGAGACCCAGTACTTC

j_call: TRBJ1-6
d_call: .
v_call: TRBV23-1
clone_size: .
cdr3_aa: CASSQSPPCRNNSPLHF
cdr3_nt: TGCGCCAGCAGTCAATCTCCCCCGTGCAGAAATAATTCACCCCTCCACTTT

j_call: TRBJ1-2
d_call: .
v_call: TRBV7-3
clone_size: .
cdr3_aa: CASSPHGQNYGYTF
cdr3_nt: TGTGCCAGCAGCCCGCATGGACAGAACTATGGCTACACCTTC

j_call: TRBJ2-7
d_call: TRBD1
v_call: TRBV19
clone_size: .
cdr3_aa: CASAKNRGAYEQYF
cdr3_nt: TGTGCCAGTGCCAAAAACAGGGGCGCCTACGAGCAGTACTTC

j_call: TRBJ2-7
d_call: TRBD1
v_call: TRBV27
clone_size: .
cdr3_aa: CASSFYTGQVYEQYF
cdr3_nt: TGTGCCAGCAGTTTCTACACGGGACAGGTCTACGAGCAGTACTTC

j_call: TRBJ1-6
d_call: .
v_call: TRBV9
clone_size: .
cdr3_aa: CASSPQVGDNSPLHF
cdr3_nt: TGTGCCAGCAGCCCTCAGGTGGGAGATAATTCACCCCTCCACTTT

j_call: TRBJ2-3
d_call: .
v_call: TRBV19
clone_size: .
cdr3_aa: CASSIRRADTQYF
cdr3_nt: TGTGCCAGTAGTATACGCAGGGCAGATACGCAGTATTTT

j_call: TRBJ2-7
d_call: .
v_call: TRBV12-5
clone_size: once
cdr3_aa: CASGIGHSYEQYF
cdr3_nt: TGTGCTAGTGGTATAGGACACTCCTACGAGCAGTACTTC

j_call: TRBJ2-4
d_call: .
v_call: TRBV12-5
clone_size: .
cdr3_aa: CASGLVGEGRRFRGAKNIQYF
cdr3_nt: TGTGCTAGTGGTTTGGTCGGTGAGGGCAGAAGGTTTCGAGGGGCCAAAAACATTCAGTACTTC

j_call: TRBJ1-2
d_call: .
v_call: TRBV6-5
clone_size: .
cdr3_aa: CASSPHGSINYGYTF
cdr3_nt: TGTGCCAGCAGCCCCCATGGGAGCATTAACTATGGCTACACCTTC

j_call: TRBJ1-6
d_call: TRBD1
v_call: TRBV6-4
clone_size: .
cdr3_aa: CASSPATGVHSPLHF
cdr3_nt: TGTGCCAGCAGTCCGGCGACAGGGGTTCATTCACCCCTCCACTTT

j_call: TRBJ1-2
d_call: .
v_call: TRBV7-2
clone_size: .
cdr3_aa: CASSSRRGENYGYTF
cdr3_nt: TGTGCCAGCAGCTCAAGGAGGGGTGAAAACTATGGCTACACCTTC

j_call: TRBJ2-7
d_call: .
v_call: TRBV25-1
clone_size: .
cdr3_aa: CASSDVTHSSYEQYF
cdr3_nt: TGTGCCAGCAGTGATGTGACACATAGCTCCTACGAGCAGTACTTC

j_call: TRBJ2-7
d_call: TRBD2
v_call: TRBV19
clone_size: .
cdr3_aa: CASSIFGGGRAEQYF
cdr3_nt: TGTGCCAGTAGCATCTTTGGGGGTGGGAGGGCCGAGCAGTACTTC

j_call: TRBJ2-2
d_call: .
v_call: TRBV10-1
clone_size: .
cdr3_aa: CASSATSRHGELFF
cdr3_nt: TGCGCCAGCAGTGCCACTAGCCGCCACGGGGAGCTGTTTTTT

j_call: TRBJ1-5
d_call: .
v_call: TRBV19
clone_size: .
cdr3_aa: CASSMVGEISGFQHF
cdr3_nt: TGTGCCAGTAGTATGGTTGGGGAAATTAGCGGGTTCCAGCATTTT

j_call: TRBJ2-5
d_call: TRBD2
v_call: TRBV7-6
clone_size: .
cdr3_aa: CASSDGGASGETQYF
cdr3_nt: TGTGCCAGCAGTGACGGGGGGGCCTCGGGAGAGACCCAGTACTTC

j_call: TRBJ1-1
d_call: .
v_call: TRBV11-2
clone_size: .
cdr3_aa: CASSIQEGTEAFF
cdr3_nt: TGTGCCAGCAGCATACAGGAAGGGACTGAAGCTTTCTTT

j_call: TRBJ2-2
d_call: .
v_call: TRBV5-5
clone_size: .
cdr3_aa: CASSLTWETGELFF
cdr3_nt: TGTGCCAGCAGCTTGACTTGGGAGACCGGGGAGCTGTTTTTT

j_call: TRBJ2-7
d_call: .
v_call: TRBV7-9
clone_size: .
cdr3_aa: CASSLGTYSYEQYF
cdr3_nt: TGTGCCAGCAGCTTAGGGACTTACTCCTACGAGCAGTACTTC

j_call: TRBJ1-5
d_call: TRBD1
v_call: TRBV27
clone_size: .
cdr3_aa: CASRGTGWGGSNQPQHF
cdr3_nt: TGTGCCAGCAGAGGGACAGGCTGGGGGGGGAGCAATCAGCCCCAGCATTTT

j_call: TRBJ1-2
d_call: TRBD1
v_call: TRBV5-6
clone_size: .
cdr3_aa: CASSLDLGQAYTF
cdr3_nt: TGTGCCAGCAGCTTGGACCTGGGACAGGCCTACACCTTC

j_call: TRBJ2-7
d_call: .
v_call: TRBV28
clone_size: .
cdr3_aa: CASSLRTAPYEQYF
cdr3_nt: TGTGCCAGCAGCCTCCGGACAGCCCCCTACGAGCAGTACTTC

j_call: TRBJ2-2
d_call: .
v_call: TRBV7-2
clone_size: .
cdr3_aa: CASSAGYRVTTGELFF
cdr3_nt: TGTGCCAGCAGCGCAGGGTACAGGGTGACCACCGGGGAGCTGTTTTTT

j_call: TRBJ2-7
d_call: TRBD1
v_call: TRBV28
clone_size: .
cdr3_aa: CASSLPPGQGYEQYF
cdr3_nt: TGTGCCAGCAGTTTACCTCCGGGACAGGGCTACGAGCAGTACTTC

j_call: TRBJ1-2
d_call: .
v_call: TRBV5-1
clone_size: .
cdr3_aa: CASSLERGLNGYTF
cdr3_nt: TGCGCCAGCAGCTTGGAACGCGGATTGAATGGCTACACCTTC

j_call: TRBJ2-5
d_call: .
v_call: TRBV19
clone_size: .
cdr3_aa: CASSIAGVQETQYF
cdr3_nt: TGTGCCAGTAGTATTGCAGGGGTCCAAGAGACCCAGTACTTC

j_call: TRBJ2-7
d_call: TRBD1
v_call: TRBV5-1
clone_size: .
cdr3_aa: CASTPGTGPYEQYF
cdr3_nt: TGCGCCAGCACCCCCGGGACAGGGCCCTACGAGCAGTACTTC

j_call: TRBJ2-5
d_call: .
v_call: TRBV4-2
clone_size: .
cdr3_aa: CASSQDEVQETQYF
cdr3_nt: TGTGCCAGCAGCCAAGATGAGGTCCAAGAGACCCAGTACTTC

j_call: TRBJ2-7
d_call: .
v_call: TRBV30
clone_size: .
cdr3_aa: CAWGGGRPYEQYF
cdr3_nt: TGTGCCTGGGGGGGCGGTAGGCCCTACGAGCAGTACTTC

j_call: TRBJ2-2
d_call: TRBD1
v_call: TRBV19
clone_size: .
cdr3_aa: CASIRTGKSSGELFF
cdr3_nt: TGTGCCAGTATCCGGACAGGGAAGAGTTCCGGGGAGCTGTTTTTT

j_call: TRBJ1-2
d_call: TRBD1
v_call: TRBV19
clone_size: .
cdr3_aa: CASSLPDRGGYTF
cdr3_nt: TGTGCCAGTAGTCTCCCGGACAGGGGGGGCTACACCTTC

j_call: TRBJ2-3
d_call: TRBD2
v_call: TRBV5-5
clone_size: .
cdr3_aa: CASSLLSGTRITDTQYF
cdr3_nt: TGTGCCAGCAGCTTGTTGTCCGGGACTAGGATAACAGATACGCAGTATTTT

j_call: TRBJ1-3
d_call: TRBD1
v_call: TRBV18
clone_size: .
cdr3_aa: CASSLVQGASTGNTIYF
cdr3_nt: TGTGCCAGCTCACTGGTACAGGGGGCGTCCACTGGAAACACCATATATTTT

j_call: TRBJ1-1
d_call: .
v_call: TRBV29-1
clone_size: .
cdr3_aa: CSVEAQGFVYTEAFF
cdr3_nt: TGCAGCGTTGAAGCGCAGGGGTTTGTATACACTGAAGCTTTCTTT

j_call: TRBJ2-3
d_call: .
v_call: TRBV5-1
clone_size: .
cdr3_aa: CASSSLATADTQYF
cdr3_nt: TGCGCCAGCAGCTCTTTAGCAACCGCAGATACGCAGTATTTT

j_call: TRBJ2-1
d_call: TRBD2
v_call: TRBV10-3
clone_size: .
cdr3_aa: CAISTAPGLAGGSGAHNEQFF
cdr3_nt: TGTGCCATCAGTACAGCTCCGGGACTAGCGGGAGGGAGTGGGGCACACAATGAGCAGTTCTTC

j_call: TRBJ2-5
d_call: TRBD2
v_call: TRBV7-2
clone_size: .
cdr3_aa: CASSFRAGGPETQYF
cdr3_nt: TGTGCCAGCAGCTTTAGGGCGGGGGGGCCAGAGACCCAGTACTTC

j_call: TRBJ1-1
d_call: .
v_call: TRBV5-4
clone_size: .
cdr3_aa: CATGGIEDEAFF
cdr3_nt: TGTGCCACCGGGGGGATTGAGGATGAAGCTTTCTTT

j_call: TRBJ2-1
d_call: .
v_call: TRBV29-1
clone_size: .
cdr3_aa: CSVGQAVEQFF
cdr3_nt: TGCAGCGTTGGACAGGCCGTTGAGCAGTTCTTC

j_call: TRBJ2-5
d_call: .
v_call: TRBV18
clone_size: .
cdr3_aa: CASSLTQVSGEQYF
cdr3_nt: TGTGCCAGCTCACTAACCCAAGTGTCCGGGGAGCAGTACTTC

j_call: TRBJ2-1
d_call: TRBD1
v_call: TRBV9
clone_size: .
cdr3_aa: CASSVGRGGLAEQFF
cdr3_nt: TGTGCCAGCAGCGTGGGGAGAGGGGGCTTAGCTGAGCAGTTCTTC

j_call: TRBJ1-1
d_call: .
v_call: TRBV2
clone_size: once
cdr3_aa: CASITFVGGHTEAFF
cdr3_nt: TGTGCCAGCATAACCTTTGTCGGGGGGCACACTGAAGCTTTCTTT

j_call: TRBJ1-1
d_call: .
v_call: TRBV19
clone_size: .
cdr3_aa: CASTVGGGTEAFF
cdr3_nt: TGTGCCAGTACAGTCGGCGGAGGCACTGAAGCTTTCTTT

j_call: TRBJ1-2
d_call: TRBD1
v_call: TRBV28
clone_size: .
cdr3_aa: CALTGGAGEGYTF
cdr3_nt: TGTGCCTTAACAGGGGGCGCGGGAGAGGGCTACACCTTC

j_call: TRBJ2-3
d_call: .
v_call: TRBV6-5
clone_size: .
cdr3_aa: CASSSGVEGDTQYF
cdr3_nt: TGTGCCAGCAGCTCGGGAGTAGAAGGAGATACGCAGTATTTT

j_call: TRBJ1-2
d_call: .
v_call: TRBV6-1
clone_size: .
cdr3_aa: CASSPVLRRDGYTF
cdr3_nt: TGTGCCAGCAGTCCGGTCCTCAGGAGGGATGGCTACACCTTC

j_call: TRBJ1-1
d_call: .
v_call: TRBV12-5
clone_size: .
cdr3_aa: CASGLGTVSTEAFF
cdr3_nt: TGTGCTAGTGGTTTGGGGACAGTTTCCACTGAAGCTTTCTTT

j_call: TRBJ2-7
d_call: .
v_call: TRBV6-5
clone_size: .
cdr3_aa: CASSYSYSQEQYF
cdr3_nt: TGTGCCAGCAGTTACTCGTACAGCCAAGAGCAGTACTTC

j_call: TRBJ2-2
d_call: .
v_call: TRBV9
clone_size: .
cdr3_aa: CASSTLGVSNTGELFF
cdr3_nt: TGTGCCAGCAGTACTCTAGGGGTCTCGAACACCGGGGAGCTGTTTTTT

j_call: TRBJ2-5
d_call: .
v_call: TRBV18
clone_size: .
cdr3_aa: CASSIDSQETQYF
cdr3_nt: TGTGCCAGCTCAATTGACAGCCAAGAGACCCAGTACTTC

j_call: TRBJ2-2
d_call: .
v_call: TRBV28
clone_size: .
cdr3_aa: CASSLGVTNTGELFF
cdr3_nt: TGTGCCAGCAGTTTAGGTGTGACTAACACCGGGGAGCTGTTTTTT

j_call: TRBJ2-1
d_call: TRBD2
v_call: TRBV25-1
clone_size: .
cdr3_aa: CASSETSGIGEQFF
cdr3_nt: TGTGCCAGCAGTGAGACTAGCGGGATTGGGGAGCAGTTCTTC

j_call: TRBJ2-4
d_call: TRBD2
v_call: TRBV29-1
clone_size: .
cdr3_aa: CSVGGTSGRWDIQYF
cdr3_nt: TGCAGCGTTGGGGGGACTAGCGGGAGATGGGACATTCAGTACTTC

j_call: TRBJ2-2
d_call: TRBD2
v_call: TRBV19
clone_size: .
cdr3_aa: CASSLRGGATGELFF
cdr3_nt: TGTGCCAGTAGTCTGCGGGGGGGTGCCACCGGGGAGCTGTTTTTT

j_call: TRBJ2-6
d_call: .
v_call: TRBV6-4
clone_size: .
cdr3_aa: CASSDTDLEGLTF
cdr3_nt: TGTGCCAGCAGTGACACCGACCTTGAGGGCCTGACTTTC

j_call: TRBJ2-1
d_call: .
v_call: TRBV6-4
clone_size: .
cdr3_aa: CASSESASGEQFF
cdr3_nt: TGTGCCAGCAGTGAATCTGCCTCCGGTGAGCAGTTCTTC

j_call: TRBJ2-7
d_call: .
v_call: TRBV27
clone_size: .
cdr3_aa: CASSLSDSYEQYF
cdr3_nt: TGTGCCAGCAGTTTATCGGACAGTTACGAGCAGTACTTC

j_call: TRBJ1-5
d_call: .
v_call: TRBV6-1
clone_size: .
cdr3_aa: CASKVDNGNQPQHF
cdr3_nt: TGTGCCAGCAAGGTGGACAACGGCAATCAGCCCCAGCATTTT